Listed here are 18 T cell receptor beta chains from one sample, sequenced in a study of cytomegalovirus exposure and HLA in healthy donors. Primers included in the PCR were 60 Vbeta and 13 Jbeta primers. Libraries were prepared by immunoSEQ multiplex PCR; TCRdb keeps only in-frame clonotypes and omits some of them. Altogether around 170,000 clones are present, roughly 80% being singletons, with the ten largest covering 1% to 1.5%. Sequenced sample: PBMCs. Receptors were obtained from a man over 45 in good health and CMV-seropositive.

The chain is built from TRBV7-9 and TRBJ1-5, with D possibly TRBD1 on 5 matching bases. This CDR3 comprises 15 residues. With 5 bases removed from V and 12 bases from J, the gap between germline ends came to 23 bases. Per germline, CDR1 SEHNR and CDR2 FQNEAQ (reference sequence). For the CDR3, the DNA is TGTGCCAGCAGCCCCGACAGTTTTGGACCATCTAACCAGCATTTT. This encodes CASSPDSFGPSNQHF.

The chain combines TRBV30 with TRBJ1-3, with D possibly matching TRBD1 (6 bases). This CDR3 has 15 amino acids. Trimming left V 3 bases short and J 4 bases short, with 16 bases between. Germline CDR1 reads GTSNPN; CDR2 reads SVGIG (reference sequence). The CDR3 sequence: CAWSPTHGTGNTIYF. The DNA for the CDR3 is TGTGCCTGGAGCCCCACGCACGGGACAGGAAACACCATATATTTT.

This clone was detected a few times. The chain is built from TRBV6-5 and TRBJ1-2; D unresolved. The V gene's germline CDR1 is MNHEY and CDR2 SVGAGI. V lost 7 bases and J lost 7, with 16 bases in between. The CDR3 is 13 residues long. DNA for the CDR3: TGTGCCAGCACCGCATCCGTTGCGGGTGGCTACACCTTC. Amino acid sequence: CASTASVAGGYTF.

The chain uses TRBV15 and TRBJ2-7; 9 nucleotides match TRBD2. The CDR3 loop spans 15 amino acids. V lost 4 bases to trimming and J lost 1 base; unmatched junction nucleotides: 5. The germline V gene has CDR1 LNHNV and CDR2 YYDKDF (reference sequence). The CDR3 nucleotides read TGTGCCACCAGCATCGAGCGGGGGGCTTCCTACGAGCAGTACTTC. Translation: CATSIERGASYEQYF.

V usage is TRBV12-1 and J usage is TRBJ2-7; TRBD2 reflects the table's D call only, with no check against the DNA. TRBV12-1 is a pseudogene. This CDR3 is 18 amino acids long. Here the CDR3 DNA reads TGTGCCAGCAGCTTTGCGCTAGGTGGAGTAGCGGGTAGTTACGAGCAGTACTTC. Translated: CASSFALGGVAGSYEQYF.

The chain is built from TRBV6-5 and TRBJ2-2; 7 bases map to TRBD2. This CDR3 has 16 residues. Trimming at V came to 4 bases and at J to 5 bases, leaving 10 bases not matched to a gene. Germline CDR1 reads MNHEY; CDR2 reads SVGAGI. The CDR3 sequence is CASSFRLAVRTGELFF. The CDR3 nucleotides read TGTGCCAGCAGTTTTCGGCTAGCGGTTCGTACCGGGGAGCTGTTTTTT.

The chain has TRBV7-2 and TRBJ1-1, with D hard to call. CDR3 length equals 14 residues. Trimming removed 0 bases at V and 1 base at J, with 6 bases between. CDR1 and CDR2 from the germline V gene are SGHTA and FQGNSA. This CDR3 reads CASSLAPTNTEAFF. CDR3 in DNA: TGTGCCAGCAGCTTAGCGCCTACGAACACTGAAGCTTTCTTT.

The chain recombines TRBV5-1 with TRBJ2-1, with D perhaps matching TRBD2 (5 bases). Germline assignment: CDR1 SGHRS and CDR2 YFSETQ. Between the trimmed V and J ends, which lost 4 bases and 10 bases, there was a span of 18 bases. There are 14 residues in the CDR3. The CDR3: CASSLPTSGQEQFF. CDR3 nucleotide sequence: TGCGCCAGCAGCCTCCCTACTAGTGGCCAAGAGCAGTTCTTC.

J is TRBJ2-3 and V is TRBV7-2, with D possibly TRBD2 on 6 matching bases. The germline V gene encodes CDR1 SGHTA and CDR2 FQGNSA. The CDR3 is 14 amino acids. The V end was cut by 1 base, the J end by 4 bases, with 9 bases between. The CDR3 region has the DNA TGTGCCAGCAGCTTAGGAGGGAGGCCAGATACGCAGTATTTT. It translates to CASSLGGRPDTQYF.

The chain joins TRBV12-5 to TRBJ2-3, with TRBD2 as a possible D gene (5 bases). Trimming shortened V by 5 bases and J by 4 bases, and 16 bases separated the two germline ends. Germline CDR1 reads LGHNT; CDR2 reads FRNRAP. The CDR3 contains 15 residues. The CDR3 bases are TGTGCTAGTGGTCTCACCGGCCTTAGCGCAGATACGCAGTATTTT. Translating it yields CASGLTGLSADTQYF.

CDR3 residues: CASQGFTSNQPQHF. In DNA, the CDR3 is TGTGCCAGTCAGGGCTTCACTAGCAATCAGCCCCAGCATTTT. The chain is built from TRBV6-1 and TRBJ1-5, with a tentative D call TRBD1 (5 bases). Germline CDR1 MNHNS, CDR2 SASEGT. Trimming removed 9 bases from V and 0 bases from J, with 12 bases in between. The CDR3 is made up of 14 amino acids.

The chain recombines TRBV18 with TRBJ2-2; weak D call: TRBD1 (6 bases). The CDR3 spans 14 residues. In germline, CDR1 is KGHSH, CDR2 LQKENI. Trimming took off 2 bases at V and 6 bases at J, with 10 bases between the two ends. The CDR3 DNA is TGTGCCAGCTCACCAATACAGGGCCCCGGGGAGCTGTTTTTT. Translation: CASSPIQGPGELFF. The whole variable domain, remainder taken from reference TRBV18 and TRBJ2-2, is NAGVMQNPRHLVRRRGQEARLRCSPMKGHSHVYWYRQLPEEGLKFMVYLQKENIIDESGMPKERFSAEFPKEGPSILRIQQVVRGDSAAYFCASSPIQGPGELFFGEGSRLTVL.

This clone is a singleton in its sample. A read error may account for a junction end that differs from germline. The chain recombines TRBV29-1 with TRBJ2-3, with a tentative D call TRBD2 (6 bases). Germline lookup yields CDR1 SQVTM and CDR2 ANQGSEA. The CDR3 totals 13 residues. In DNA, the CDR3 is TGCAGCGTAGAAGCACCTAGCGCGGATACGCAGTATTTT. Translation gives CSVEAPSADTQYF.

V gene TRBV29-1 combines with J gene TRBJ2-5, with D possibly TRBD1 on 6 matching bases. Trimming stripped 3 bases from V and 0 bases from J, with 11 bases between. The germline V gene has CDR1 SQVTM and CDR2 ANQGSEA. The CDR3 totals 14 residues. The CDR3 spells CSVDRGRYQETQYF. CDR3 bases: TGCAGCGTTGACAGGGGCCGATACCAAGAGACCCAGTACTTC.

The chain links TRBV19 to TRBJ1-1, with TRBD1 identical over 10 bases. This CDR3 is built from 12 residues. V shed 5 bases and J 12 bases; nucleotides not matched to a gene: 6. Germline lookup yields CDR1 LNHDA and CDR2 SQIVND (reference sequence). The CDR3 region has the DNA TGTGCCAGTAGTTGGGGACAGGGGCGGACTTTCTTT. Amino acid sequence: CASSWGQGRTFF.

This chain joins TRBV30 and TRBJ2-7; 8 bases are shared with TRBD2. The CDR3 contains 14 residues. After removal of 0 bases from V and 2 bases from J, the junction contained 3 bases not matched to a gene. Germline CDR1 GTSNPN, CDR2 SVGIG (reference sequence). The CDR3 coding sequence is TGTGCCTGGAGTGTACGGGGACTAGCCTACGAGCAGTACTTC. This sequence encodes CAWSVRGLAYEQYF.

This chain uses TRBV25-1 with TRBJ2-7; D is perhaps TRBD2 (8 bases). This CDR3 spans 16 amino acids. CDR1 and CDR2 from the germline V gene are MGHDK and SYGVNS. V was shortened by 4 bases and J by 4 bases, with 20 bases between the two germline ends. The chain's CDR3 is CASSVGGGQGVYEQYF. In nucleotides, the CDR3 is TGTGCCAGCAGTGTCGGGGGGGGGCAGGGGGTTTACGAGCAGTACTTC.

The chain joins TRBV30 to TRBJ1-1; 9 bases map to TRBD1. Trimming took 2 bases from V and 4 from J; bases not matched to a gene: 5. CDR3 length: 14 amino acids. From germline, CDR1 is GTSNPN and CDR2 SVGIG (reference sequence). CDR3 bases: TGTGCCTGGAGTACAGGGGGCTTAGGCACTGAAGCTTTCTTT. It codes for CAWSTGGLGTEAFF.